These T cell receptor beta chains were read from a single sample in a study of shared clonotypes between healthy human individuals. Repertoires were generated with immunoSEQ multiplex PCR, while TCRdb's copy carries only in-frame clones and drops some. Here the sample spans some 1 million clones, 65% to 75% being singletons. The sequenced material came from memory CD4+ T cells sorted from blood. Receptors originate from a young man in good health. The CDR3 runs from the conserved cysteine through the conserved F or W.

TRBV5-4,CASSPTSGGRFF
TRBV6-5,CASSYSGGQGGETQYF
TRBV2,CASHYRGGNEKLFF
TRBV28,CASRGGVWASPLHF
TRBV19,CASSQGAGNQPQHF
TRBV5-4,CASSLAPGQAETQYF
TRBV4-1,CASSKGLAATDTQYF
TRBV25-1,CASSRFQGAGTEAFF
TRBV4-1,CASSRGDSDTDTQYF
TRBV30,CAWGLFRGSKTDTQYF
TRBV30,CAWSVRGYGYTF
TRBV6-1,CASTGWNTGELFF
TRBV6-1,CASSEDRAYEQYF
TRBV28,CASSLYPRTSFTDTQYF
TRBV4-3,CASSQDQLNTGELFF
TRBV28,CVVRGQGSGANVLTF
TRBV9,CASSVENFPMHNGYTF
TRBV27,CASSSLVSNTGELFF
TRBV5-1,CASSPGTSGPTGELFF
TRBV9,CASSATDPGNEQFF
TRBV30,CAWRLEAPGYTF
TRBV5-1,CASSLGAPSSGNTIYF
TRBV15,CATSRKTGMGITGELFF
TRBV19,CASSSKAGGGTGELFF
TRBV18,CASSLRPQGLAGEETQYF
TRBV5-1,CASSEGQGNYGYTF
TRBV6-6,CASSLLAGGTYNEQFF
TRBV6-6,CASSNHLGASEQFF
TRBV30,CAWSRTGLSGNTIYF
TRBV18,CASSPRIAGESTDTQYF
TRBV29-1,CSVEVSTRGSYEQYF
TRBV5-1,CASSRTQETQYF
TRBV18,CASSPLTGEQPQHF
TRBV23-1,CASSHNYEQYF
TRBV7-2,CASSLRAAYEQYF
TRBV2,CASSERNSLGNEQFF
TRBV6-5,CASRLRYQETQYF
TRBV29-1,CSVQMRNEQFF
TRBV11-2,CASSLQVRGHSPLHF
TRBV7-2,CASSPAPSRDEQYF
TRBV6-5,CASSWRAGELFF